This TCR beta chain was observed in a study of cytomegalovirus exposure and HLA in healthy donors. Study background: Out of fewer than 400 genotyped donors, around 80% belonged to the Caucasian-associated ancestry cluster. Study-level points and caveats: Presence/absence results assume similar sequencing depth per donor, which may not hold. There were several of the most significant clusters that appeared linked to common viral pathogens in a later analysis. The records held CMV serostatus as the only immune exposure information.

PCR was performed using 60 Vbeta and 13 Jbeta primers. Profiled with immunoSEQ multiplex PCR; TCRdb holds only in-frame clones, not every one. The profile shows 95,000 or so clones, about 73% of them singletons. Concerning this clone: The antigen remains unidentified.

The sample consisted of PBMCs. This TCR was sampled from a woman in her forties or fifties in good health and CMV-seropositive.

The CDR3 DNA sequence: TGTGCCAGCAGCCGACAGTTGAACACTGAAGCTTTCTTT. Protein: CASSRQLNTEAFF. This chain uses TRBV14 with TRBJ1-1, with D tentatively TRBD1 (5 bases). The germline CDR1 and CDR2 sequences are SGHDN and FVKESK. V dropped 4 bases and J dropped 0 bases, with 6 bases sitting between them. This CDR3 has 13 residues.